This T cell receptor (beta chain) derives from a study of T-cell reconstitution after alpha-beta-depleted transplantation in children. A library of TCRbeta sequences, prepared with unique molecular identifiers, was generated. One entry per CDR3 protein results from TCRdb running MiXCR on the PCR reads. The sample lists some 300,000 distinct CDR3 sequences, about 9.4% occurring once. The table lists this clonotype with a few counts. The sample was PBMCs, taken before TCRalphabeta/CD19-depleted stem cell transplant. This TCR was sampled from a boy less than two years old with acute myeloid leukemia, due to receive a stem cell transplant.

This chain's CDR3 is CASSRDSSITDTQYF. The CDR3 DNA is TGCGCCAGCAGCAGGGACAGTTCTATCACAGATACGCAGTATTTT. This rearrangement joins TRBV4-3 to TRBJ2-3, with 7 bases identical to TRBD1. Trimming cost V 5 bases and J 2 bases; bases outside gene matches: 7. Germline CDR1 LGHNA, CDR2 YSLEER. CDR3 length equals 15 residues.